This T cell receptor (beta chain) was obtained from a study of T cells expressing NK-cell markers. On the study more broadly: Sorted T-cell subsets CD3+CD56+NKG2C+, CD3+CD56+NKG2C- and CD3+CD56-NKG2C+ were TCR beta-sequenced. The eight sequenced donors comprised seven who were HCMV-seropositive and one who was seronegative. Study results and caveats: In a handful of donors, dominant clonotypes made up roughly 25-60.1% of CD3+CD56-NKG2C+ cells.

TCR beta cDNA was made by 5'RACE template switching with UMIs. TCRdb reprocessed the 5' RACE reads and reports one entry per CDR3 protein, with no DNA. The sample table includes some 450,000 distinct CDR3 sequences. Germline lookup yields CDR1 SQVTM and CDR2 ANQGSEA. There are 14 residues in the CDR3. As for this clonotype: What it binds is not known.

The sequenced sample consisted of blood T cells: a sorted CD56 or NKG2C T cell subset, CD4+ or CD8+ T cells, or bulk PBMC T cells (not recorded which). The sequence came from a woman between 18 and 75 years old in good health. V is TRBV29-1 and J is TRBJ2-2; the D gene TCRdb calls, TRBD2, cannot be checked with no DNA. The CDR3 is CSARAGPNTGELFF.